This T cell receptor beta chain originates from a study of shared clonotypes between healthy human individuals. Study findings and constraints: All-four-donor shared clonotypes had higher generation probabilities than non-shared clonotypes did.

The CDR3 consists of 16 residues. The junction had 7 bases not matched to a gene; V was cut back by 7 bases and J by 0 bases. CDR1 is MDHEN, CDR2 SYDVKM, per germline. As regards this clone: Its specificity is unknown.

Negatively enriched CD4+ T cells were divided by CD45RA into naive and memory. Sorted subsets were amplified in replicate PCRs using around 220 ng DNA, roughly 30,000 T cell genomes. Assay used: immunoSEQ multiplex PCR; TCRdb lists only in-frame clones, some missing. This sample yields about 1.5 million clones, of which around 98% are seen a single time; 0.45% belongs to the top ten. Material for sequencing was naive CD4+ T cells sorted from blood. Subset of the sample: CD45RA+ positively selected. V is TRBV28 and J is TRBJ2-1; 9 bases map to TRBD2. The origin of this receptor is a man younger than 45 in good health. This CDR3 reads CASNKLAGSSYNEQFF. Here the CDR3 DNA reads TGTGCCAGCAACAAACTAGCGGGTAGCTCCTACAATGAGCAGTTCTTC.